One sample yielded the 2 T cell receptor beta chains listed below, sequenced in a study of T cells in Graves' hyperthyroidism and ophthalmopathy (dated by TCRdb to the late 2010s). Libraries were built with multiplex PCR. Sequencing relied on an Illumina HiSeq 2000. TCR beta CDR3 regions were amplified from RNA transcripts. The TCR CDR3 was subjected to a first round of RT-PCR using the HTBI primer set and the Qiagen OneStep RT-PCR kit. TCRdb trimmed the raw reads at Q25, called clones with MiXCR and kept productive beta chains. One record per CDR3 amino acid sequence lists the most common genes and DNA. The sample data list about 640,000 distinct CDR3 sequences, and under 25% of these were observed just once. The ten largest clonotypes hold around a third of the sample. Sequenced sample: blood. These receptor sequences come from a man aged 30 to 45 with Graves' ophthalmopathy.

V gene TRBV27 combines with J gene TRBJ2-3, with TRBD2 matching over 8 bases. The CDR3 is 15 residues long. CDR1 is MNHEY and CDR2 is SMNVEV in the germline V gene (reference sequence). V shed 8 bases and J 1 base; nucleotides not matched to a gene: 8. For the CDR3, the DNA is TGTGCCAGCGAGGAAACTAGCGGAGGCACAGATACGCAGTATTTT. It yields the protein CASEETSGGTDTQYF.

This chain links TRBV20-1 with TRBJ2-7, with TRBD2 matching 7 bases. The CDR3 spans 12 residues. With 4 bases clipped from V and 5 bases from J, the junction kept 5 bases outside the gene matches. Germline loops: CDR1 DFQATT, CDR2 SNEGSKA (reference sequence). The CDR3 loop reads CSATWEGDEQYF. CDR3 in DNA: TGCAGTGCTACATGGGAGGGCGACGAGCAGTACTTC.